These 32 T cell receptor beta chains share one sample of origin, sequenced in a study of regulatory T cells in long-lasting Graves disease. HTBI primers from iRepertoire and Arm-PCR of CDR3 regions yielded the TCR beta libraries. TCRdb fed the multiplex PCR reads into MiXCR, producing one record per CDR3 protein. This sample has under 450,000 distinct CDR3 sequences, with approximately 23% found just once. Sample time point: persistent/refractory GD, antithyroid drugs over 5 years with positive TRAb. The authors made the TCR library using RNA they extracted from PBMCs. The sequenced sample was peripheral blood mononuclear cells (PBMCs), obtained when the disease was refractory, from a patient treated with antithyroid drugs. These receptors were taken from a woman aged 40-49 years with Graves disease.

A note on this clonotype: A read error may be the cause here, since a much bigger clone is one base away. The V gene is TRBV11-2, the J gene TRBJ2-2, with D unclear. This CDR3 has 13 amino acids. V was shortened by 6 bases and J by 9 bases, with 14 bases between the two germline ends. Per germline, CDR1 SGHAT and CDR2 FQNNGV. The CDR3 loop is CASRTPFLRELFF. CDR3 DNA sequence: TGTGCCAGCAGAACCCCGTTTTTGAGGGAGCTGTTTTTT.

This chain connects TRBV2 to TRBJ1-3, with 10 positions matching TRBD1. Trimming at V came to 6 bases and at J to 5 bases, leaving 1 base not matched to a gene. CDR1 SNHLY and CDR2 FYNNEI come from the germline V gene. The CDR3 is 13 residues long. CDR3 residues: CASSDRGRNTIYF. The CDR3 DNA sequence: TGTGCCAGCAGCGACAGGGGGCGAAACACCATATATTTT. The variable domain in full, with the rest retrieved from reference TRBV2 and TRBJ1-3, is EPEVTQTPSHQVTQMGQEVILRCVPISNHLYFYWYRQILGQKVEFLVSFYNNEISEKSEIFDDQFSVERPDGSNFTLKIRSTKLEDSAMYFCASSDRGRNTIYFGEGSWLTVV.

This clonotype was detected only once. The chain carries TRBV20-1 and TRBJ2-3; 8 nucleotides align to TRBD2. The CDR3 sequence is 14 residues long. In germline, CDR1 is DFQATT, CDR2 SNEGSKA (reference sequence). Unmatched junction bases numbered 3, after V lost 3 bases and J lost 1 base. The CDR3 protein is CSASWREGTDTQYF. CDR3 sequence (DNA): TGCAGTGCTAGTTGGCGGGAGGGCACAGATACGCAGTATTTT.

This clonotype was counted at least ten times. The chain is built from TRBV28 and TRBJ1-5, with TRBD1 identical over 11 bases. Germline assignment: CDR1 MDHEN and CDR2 SYDVKM. Trimming cost V 2 bases and J 5 bases; bases outside gene matches: 5. This CDR3 has 16 residues. CDR3 sequence: CASSLPPGQGDQPQHF. In DNA form, the CDR3 reads TGTGCCAGCAGTTTACCCCCGGGACAGGGGGATCAGCCCCAGCATTTT.

J is TRBJ2-1 and V is TRBV6-2 or TRBV6-3; 10 bases agree with TRBD2. The V gene's germline CDR1 is MNHEY and CDR2 SVGEGT. V lost 6 bases and J lost 7; bases outside the gene matches: 9. The CDR3 spans 15 residues. This CDR3 reads CASRETSGITNEQFF. The CDR3 coding sequence is TGTGCCAGCAGGGAAACTAGCGGGATAACAAATGAGCAGTTCTTC.

Remarks on this clonotype: This may be a read error: a much more frequent sequence differs by one nucleotide. The gene calls are TRBV12-3 or TRBV12-4 and TRBJ1-1; a possible D gene is TRBD1 (5 bases). The CDR3 loop spans 12 amino acids. The CDR3, as DNA: TGTGCCAGCAGTTCTTCCGGGACTGAAGCTTCCTTT. Translation: CASSSSGTEASF.

There are many counts of this clonotype. V and J are TRBV29-1 and TRBJ1-1; D may be TRBD1 (6 bases). Germline assignment: CDR1 SQVTM and CDR2 ANQGSEA. V shed 7 bases and J shed 1 base, with 10 bases lying between them. The CDR3 consists of 12 residues. CDR3 DNA sequence: TGCAGCGCGGGACACGGGAACACTGAAGCTTTCTTT. Its translation is CSAGHGNTEAFF.

The J gene is TRBJ1-4, the V gene TRBV3-1; the D gene is possibly TRBD1 (6 bases). V lost 0 bases to trimming and J lost 12 bases, with 17 bases between them. Germline V lookup: CDR1 LGHDT, CDR2 YNNKEL (reference sequence). The CDR3 loop spans 15 amino acids. The DNA of the CDR3 is TGTGCCAGCAGCCAAGAACAGGGTCGCCCCGGGGAACTGTTTTTT. Amino acid sequence: CASSQEQGRPGELFF. The full variable domain, completed using reference TRBV3-1 and TRBJ1-4, is DTAVSQTPKYLVTQMGNDKSIKCEQNLGHDTMYWYKQDSKKFLKIMFSYNNKELIINETVPNRFSPKSPDKAHLNLHINSLELGDSAVYFCASSQEQGRPGELFFGSGTQLSVL.

The chain couples TRBV2 to TRBJ2-7, with 7 bases that match TRBD1. The CDR3 has 14 residues. In germline, CDR1 is SNHLY, CDR2 FYNNEI. V shed 4 bases and J 2 bases; nucleotides not matched to a gene: 5. The CDR3 here is CASSGTGDPYEQYF. In nucleotides, the CDR3 is TGTGCCAGCAGTGGAACAGGGGACCCCTACGAGCAGTACTTC.

The chain combines TRBV5-1 with TRBJ2-7, with 8 bases that match TRBD1. CDR1 is SGHRS, CDR2 YFSETQ, per germline. Trimming cost V 3 bases and J 3 bases; bases outside gene matches: 8. This CDR3 is built from 15 residues. The CDR3 region is CASSYRDRPHYEQYF. CDR3 coding DNA: TGCGCCAGCAGCTATAGGGACAGGCCTCACTACGAGCAGTACTTC.

The chain carries TRBV19 and TRBJ2-3; 9 positions match TRBD2. The CDR3 is 15 amino acids. J was trimmed by 5 bases and V by 5 bases; bases with no gene match: 8. Per the germline V gene, CDR1 is LNHDA and CDR2 is SQIVND (reference sequence). In nucleotides, the CDR3 is TGTGCCAGTAGTTTTAGCGGGAGATCATTAGATACGCAGTATTTT. Protein: CASSFSGRSLDTQYF.

The chain recombines TRBV6-1 with TRBJ2-2; a possible D gene is TRBD1 (5 bases). The germline V gene encodes CDR1 MNHNS and CDR2 SASEGT. V shed 7 bases and J shed 3 bases, with 12 bases lying between them. CDR3 length equals 14 residues. The DNA for the CDR3 is TGTGCCAGCATCCACGACAGTTACACCGGGGAGCTGTTTTTT. Its protein product is CASIHDSYTGELFF.

This clonotype was observed many times. The rearrangement links TRBV2 to TRBJ2-4, with D possibly TRBD2 on 6 matching bases. The length of the CDR3 is 14 residues. Germline V gene lookup returns CDR1 SNHLY and CDR2 FYNNEI. V gave up 7 bases and J gave up 0 bases, with 10 bases separating them. The DNA of the CDR3 is TGTGCCAGCACTGCGGGACTAGCCAAAAACATTCAGTACTTC. Encoded protein: CASTAGLAKNIQYF. Full variable domain (missing parts from reference TRBV2 and TRBJ2-4): EPEVTQTPSHQVTQMGQEVILRCVPISNHLYFYWYRQILGQKVEFLVSFYNNEISEKSEIFDDQFSVERPDGSNFTLKIRSTKLEDSAMYFCASTAGLAKNIQYFGAGTRLSVL.

The V gene is TRBV20-1, the J gene TRBJ2-1; D is uncertain. CDR1 and CDR2 from the germline V gene are DFQATT and SNEGSKA (reference sequence). CDR3 length: 15 amino acids. Trimming removed 3 bases at V and 0 bases at J, with 12 bases between. CDR3 in amino acids: CSARWPQSSYNEQFF. In DNA, the CDR3 is TGCAGTGCTAGGTGGCCCCAGAGCTCCTACAATGAGCAGTTCTTC.

This clonotype was counted at least ten times. This rearrangement joins TRBV28 to TRBJ2-2, with 13 bases aligning to TRBD2. After removal of 2 bases from V and 4 bases from J, the junction contained 1 base not matched to a gene. This CDR3 comprises 16 residues. CDR1 is MDHEN, CDR2 SYDVKM, per germline. The CDR3 protein is CASSLRTSGSTGELFF. The CDR3 nucleotides are TGTGCCAGCAGTTTACGGACTAGCGGGAGCACCGGGGAGCTGTTTTTT.

This clonotype has at least ten counts. The rearrangement joins TRBV28 to TRBJ2-7; TRBD2 matches 9 bases. This CDR3 region has 14 residues. Trimming cost V 5 bases and J 7 bases; bases outside gene matches: 9. CDR1 and CDR2 from the germline V gene are MDHEN and SYDVKM. The CDR3 spells CASSVAGESKEQYF. CDR3 coding DNA: TGTGCCAGCAGTGTAGCGGGAGAGTCTAAGGAGCAGTACTTC.

The chain has TRBV6-5 and TRBJ2-3, with 7 bases fitting TRBD2. With V trimmed by 4 bases and J by 0 bases, 7 bases remained unmatched. Looked up from germline, CDR1 is MNHEY and CDR2 is SVGAGI. The CDR3 totals 16 residues. Written as DNA, the CDR3 is TGTGCCAGCAGTTCCCTTAGCGGGTTTAGCACAGATACGCAGTATTTT. Protein sequence: CASSSLSGFSTDTQYF.

V usage is TRBV20-1 and J usage is TRBJ1-1, with 8 bases matching TRBD1. Trimming at V came to 2 bases and at J to 3 bases, leaving 20 bases not matched to a gene. CDR3 size: 19 residues. Germline CDR1 DFQATT, CDR2 SNEGSKA (reference sequence). CDR3 loop: CSARLPTPGQVFLDTEAFF. The DNA for the CDR3 is TGCAGTGCTAGATTACCAACCCCGGGACAGGTATTTTTGGACACTGAAGCTTTCTTT.

This clonotype turned up a few times. V is TRBV5-5 and J is TRBJ2-5, with TRBD2 matching over 8 bases. Germline V CDR1 and CDR2: SGHKS, YYEKEE (reference sequence). V was pared by 4 bases and J by 4 bases, with 12 bases of the junction left unmatched. This CDR3 contains 16 residues. The CDR3 sequence is CASSHFISGGGETQYF. The CDR3 DNA reads as TGTGCCAGCAGCCATTTCATCAGCGGGGGCGGAGAGACCCAGTACTTC. The complete variable domain, with remaining parts taken from reference TRBV5-5 and TRBJ2-5, reads DAGVTQSPTHLIKTRGQQVTLRCSPISGHKSVSWYQQVLGQGPQFIFQYYEKEERGRGNFPDRFSARQFPNYSSELNVNALLLGDSALYLCASSHFISGGGETQYFGPGTRLLVL.

In its sample, this clonotype was seen many times. V and J are TRBV6-1 and TRBJ2-7; TRBD2 aligns across 10 bases. In germline, CDR1 is MNHNS, CDR2 SASEGT. V dropped 6 bases and J dropped 2; count of bases not matched to a gene: 7. The CDR3 consists of 15 residues. The CDR3 DNA reads TGTGCCAGCAGATCACCTAGCGGGAGAACCTACGAGCAGTACTTC. It translates to CASRSPSGRTYEQYF.

Only a few counts were recorded for this clonotype. The gene calls are TRBV2 and TRBJ2-1; 8 positions agree with TRBD2. The CDR3 has 14 residues. J was trimmed by 5 bases and V by 10 bases; bases with no gene match: 10. Germline CDR1 SNHLY, CDR2 FYNNEI. CDR3 nucleotide sequence: TGTGCCACGGGGGGGGGTCCGTCGAACAATGAGCAGTTCTTC. Protein sequence: CATGGGPSNNEQFF.

Many counts were recorded for this clonotype. The CDR3 sequence is CSVERTSGETQYF. The DNA for the CDR3 is TGCAGCGTTGAACGGACTAGCGGAGAGACCCAGTACTTC. This chain uses TRBV29-1 with TRBJ2-5, with 10 bases fitting TRBD2. The junction had 1 base not matched to a gene; V was cut back by 2 bases and J by 4 bases. Germline V gives CDR1 SQVTM, CDR2 ANQGSEA. The CDR3 is made up of 13 amino acids.

The chain employs TRBV20-1 and TRBJ2-5; 9 bases agree with TRBD2. The CDR3 spans 13 residues. Per germline, CDR1 DFQATT and CDR2 SNEGSKA (reference sequence). J lost 2 bases, V lost 3 bases, and 1 base had no gene match. The CDR3 loop is CSASLAGQETQYF. DNA for the CDR3: TGCAGTGCTAGCCTAGCGGGACAAGAGACCCAGTACTTC.

This clonotype has ten or more counts. CDR3 in DNA: TGCAGCGTTCACAGGGGGCACACTGAAGCTTTCTTT. It is translated as CSVHRGHTEAFF. The rearrangement joins TRBV29-1 to TRBJ1-1, with 9 positions matching TRBD1. The junction had 1 base not matched to a gene; V was cut back by 5 bases and J by 3 bases. Germline-derived CDR1 and CDR2 are SQVTM and ANQGSEA. CDR3 size: 12 residues.

The chain links TRBV30 to TRBJ2-5; perhaps TRBD2 as D (7 bases). V lost 3 bases and J lost 2, with 13 bases in between. The germline V gene has CDR1 GTSNPN and CDR2 SVGIG (reference sequence). The CDR3 spans 14 residues. The CDR3 here is CAWSQGGGQETQYF. The CDR3 DNA sequence: TGTGCCTGGAGCCAAGGGGGGGGGCAAGAGACCCAGTACTTC.

To note about this clonotype: A much larger clone lies a single base off, so this may be a read error. The chain joins TRBV5-8 to TRBJ1-1; D is uncertain. This CDR3 is built from 17 residues. Trimming took 4 bases from V and 0 from J, leaving 19 bases between them. Germline V lookup: CDR1 SGHTS, CDR2 YDEGEE. In DNA, the CDR3 is TGTGCCAGCAGCGTAGGACCGACCAGACCTCTGAACACTGAAGCTTTCTTT. It yields the protein CASSVGPTRPLNTEAFF.

This clonotype was picked up many times. This chain links TRBV5-8 with TRBJ2-5; TRBD2 matches 12 bases. The CDR3 consists of 17 residues. Trimming took 0 bases from V and 4 from J; bases not matched to a gene: 7. The germline gives CDR1 SGHTS, CDR2 YDEGEE. The CDR3 loop reads CASSLAGLAGVIETQYF. The CDR3 coding sequence is TGTGCCAGCAGCTTGGCGGGACTAGCGGGCGTCATAGAGACCCAGTACTTC.

CDR3 sequence: CASRNIQYF. The CDR3 nucleotides read TGTGCCAGCCGTAACATTCAGTACTTC. The chain joins TRBV28 to TRBJ2-4, with unresolved D. The CDR3 spans 9 residues. In germline, CDR1 is MDHEN, CDR2 SYDVKM. Trimming cost V 8 bases and J 7 bases, with 3 bases left between them. Full variable domain (rest looked up from reference TRBV28 and TRBJ2-4): DVKVTQSSRYLVKRTGEKVFLECVQDMDHENMFWYRQDPGLGLRLIYFSYDVKMKEKGDIPEGYSVSREKKERFSLILESASTNQTSMYLCASRNIQYFGAGTRLSVL.

About this clonotype itself: This may stem from a read error, because a much larger clone lies one nucleotide away. The chain combines TRBV29-1 with TRBJ2-2, with a tentative D call TRBD2 (5 bases). This CDR3 is 12 amino acids long. CDR1 is SQVTM, CDR2 ANQGSEA, per germline. CDR3 DNA: TGCAGCGTGGATACGGAGGCCGGGGAGCTGGTTTTT. Protein sequence: CSVDTEAGELVF.

About this clonotype: This may stem from a read error, because a much larger clone lies one nucleotide away. V usage is TRBV13 and J usage is TRBJ1-1; D is uncertain. The CDR3 is 13 amino acids. CDR1 PRHDT and CDR2 FYEKMQ come from the germline V gene (reference sequence). Trimming took off 4 bases at V and 2 bases at J, with 8 bases between the two ends. This chain's CDR3 is CASSSMANTEAFF. DNA of the CDR3: TGTGCCAGCAGCTCAATGGCAAACACTGAAGCTTTCTTT.

There are many counts of this clonotype. The gene calls are TRBV6-1 and TRBJ2-6; D remains ambiguous. CDR3 length: 15 amino acids. The V gene lost 6 bases and the J gene lost 0 bases, with 9 bases spanning the gap. From germline, CDR1 is MNHNS and CDR2 SASEGT. The CDR3 nucleotides read TGTGCCAGCAGACTCACAAACTCTGGGGCCAACGTCCTGACTTTC. Translated: CASRLTNSGANVLTF.

This clonotype has at least ten counts. J is TRBJ1-2 and V is TRBV7-6; the match to TRBD1 covers 11 bases. V trimming: 2 bases; J trimming: 4 bases; junction bases outside the gene matches: 12. Germline loops: CDR1 SGHVS, CDR2 FNYEAQ. This CDR3 comprises 18 residues. The CDR3 DNA reads as TGTGCCAGCAGCTTAAGGGTCGGGGGACAGGGGGACCTCTATGGCTACACCTTC. Translation: CASSLRVGGQGDLYGYTF.